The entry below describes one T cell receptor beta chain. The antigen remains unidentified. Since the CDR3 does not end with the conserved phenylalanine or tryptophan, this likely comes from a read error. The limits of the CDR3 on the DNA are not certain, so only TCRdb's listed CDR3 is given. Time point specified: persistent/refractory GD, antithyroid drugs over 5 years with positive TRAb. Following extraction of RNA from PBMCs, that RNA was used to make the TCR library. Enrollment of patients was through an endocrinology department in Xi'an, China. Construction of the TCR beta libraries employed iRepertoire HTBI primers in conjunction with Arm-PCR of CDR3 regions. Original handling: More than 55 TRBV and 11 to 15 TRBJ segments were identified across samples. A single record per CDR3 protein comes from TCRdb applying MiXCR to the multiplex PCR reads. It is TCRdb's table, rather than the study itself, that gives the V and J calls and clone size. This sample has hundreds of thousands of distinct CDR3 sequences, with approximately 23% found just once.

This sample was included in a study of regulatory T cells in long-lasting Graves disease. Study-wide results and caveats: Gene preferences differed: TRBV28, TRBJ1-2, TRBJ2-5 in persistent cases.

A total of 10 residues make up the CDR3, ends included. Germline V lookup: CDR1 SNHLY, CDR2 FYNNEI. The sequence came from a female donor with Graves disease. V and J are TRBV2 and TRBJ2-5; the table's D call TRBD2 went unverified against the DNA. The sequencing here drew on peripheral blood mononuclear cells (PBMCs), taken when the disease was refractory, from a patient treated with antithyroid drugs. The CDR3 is CASSIPGLAG.